The text below deals with one T cell receptor beta chain. Its target is unknown. This entry comes from a study of T cell repertoires in cytomegalovirus infection. Study-wide context: Indications came from public TCR beta signatures; they pointed to CMV infection and to a matching HLA type.

TCRdb analysed the reads with MiXCR anew, one entry per CDR3 protein. The data contain some 800,000 distinct CDR3 sequences, 30% to 35% of them singletons. V lost 7 bases and J lost 7; bases outside the gene matches: 11. CDR1 is SNHLY, CDR2 FYNNEI, per germline. The CDR3 loop spans 15 amino acids. Points from the study as a whole: Identification of carriers of CMV plus the relevant HLA was achieved through cumulative public TCR beta family frequency. The ex vivo response was dominated by HLA-C-restricted CMV-specific TCR beta clonotypes.

The chain has TRBV2 and TRBJ2-1, with 9 positions matching TRBD2. This clonotype originated in a human donor in good health (CMV status not recorded). Some clones in this sample may be carry-over from other donors' samples. Sequenced material: cultured CD8+ T cells from PBMCs, taken from culture after CMV antigen stimulation. The DNA of the CDR3 is TGTGCCAGCATCACTCTAGCGGGGCCCGAGAATGAGCAGTTCTTC. Its protein product is CASITLAGPENEQFF.